A selection of T cell receptor beta chains follows, all from one sample in a study of long-term antiretroviral therapy in people with HIV. Here immunoSEQ multiplex PCR was the method, and the copy in TCRdb shows in-frame clones only, minus some. The sample consists of 15,000 to 20,000 clones, approximately 95% of them appearing once. The specimen was unsorted PBMCs, collected less than 11 years after starting antiretroviral therapy. The receptors derive from a man under 40 with HIV. Each CDR3 is given with its conserved first and last residue. Each record gives: J gene, V gene, CDR3 protein.

>TRBJ1-1|TRBV5-1
CASSPLGGAEADAFF
>TRBJ1-1|TRBV28
CASSLYGTGFLRSMNTEAFF
>TRBJ1-5|TRBV19
CASSINAGGLNQPQHF
>TRBJ2-1|TRBV2
CASSGSGGASYNEQFF
>TRBJ2-2|TRBV4-1
CASSQATGEVTGELFF
>TRBJ2-1|TRBV5-8
CASSLYDNEQFF
>TRBJ1-1|TRBV6-1
CASSSWTDKAFF
>TRBJ2-3|TRBV30
CACEGVSTDTQYF
>TRBJ1-3|TRBV5-5
CASSLGGLDTIYF
>TRBJ2-3|TRBV1
CTSSHESGGDTQYF
>TRBJ1-2|TRBV7-9
CASSWIYGYTF
>TRBJ2-7|TRBV11-2
CASSTTQEAEQYF
>TRBJ2-7|TRBV6-5
CASRGYTPGEQYF